The entry below gives a single T cell receptor (beta chain) sequence along with its context. The specificity of this receptor is unknown. No per-base quality is available; no much larger clone lies one base away. Donors were healthy HIV-negative adults with no recently reported acute infections or vaccinations. Every donor was a Caucasian adult residing in Nashville, Tennessee, USA. CD4+ T cells were enriched by magnetic negative selection; naive cells were then positively selected on CD45RA, and the negative fraction formed the memory subset. Blood was collected by leukapheresis, and PBMCs were isolated by Ficoll-Histopaque density gradient centrifugation and then cryopreserved in liquid nitrogen vapor phase. Analytical flow cytometry was used to check the purity and quantity of every magnetically sorted T cell population. Each sorted fraction had its genomic DNA isolated and then quantified by UV absorbance on a Nanodrop 2000c.

This sample is part of a study of shared clonotypes between healthy human individuals (dated by TCRdb to the early 2020s). Context from the whole study: The cohort included a few men and a couple of women between 18 and 49 years of age. For each donor, CD4 naive and CD4 memory were each run on three plates, CD8 naive on two plates, and CD8 memory on one plate. To estimate repertoire size and how much clonotype sharing occurs between individuals, the study deeply sequenced the blood TCR repertoires of five healthy adults. Different laboratories and diverse techniques were used to prepare libraries and sequence TCR repertoires, to increase sequencing depth and limit assay-specific biases. Per donor, leukapheresis produced somewhere between about 0.85 and 8.9 billion PBMCs.

Study-wide findings and limitations: The genetic and exposure-history diversity represented was limited by the small number of donors. Even with the large sequencing depth, rarefaction of the sorted-subset datasets indicated that sequencing was incomplete. Based on pairwise subsampling, the degree of clonotype sharing among donors was expected to be affected by sequencing depth. Larger estimated clonotype richness was generally found for naive subsets than for memory subsets. Sharing across a few donors was observed for approximately 5% of naive CD4, 3% to 3.5% of naive CD8, 2% to 2.5% of memory CD4, and around 0.42% of memory CD8 clonotypes. Higher generation probabilities were observed for clonotypes shared by all four sorted-subset donors than for non-shared clonotypes. Only blood was sampled, and tissue TCR repertoires likely differ from those in blood.

TCR CDR3 regions were amplified from genomic DNA by multiplex PCR using the deep immunoSEQ assay. Extracted genomic DNA from each cell subset was spread evenly across all wells of several immunoSEQ 96-well plates, with each plate serving as a replicate. For sorted subsets, approximately 210 ng genomic DNA, equal to some 28,000 T cell genomes, was loaded into each replicate PCR. Purified libraries were measured with a Qubit 3.0 fluorometer, size-checked on a Bioanalyzer 2100, and measured again with the KAPA Library Quantification kit. Every immunoSEQ 96-well plate was sequenced on a separate single-read 150-cycle Illumina NextSeq 550 flow cell. Per the source publication's procedure: Because only junctional sequences without quality scores were contained in the immunoSEQ output, filtering matching that applied to full-length reads could not be performed. Sequences were annotated with PyIR, a Python wrapper for IgBLAST v1.9, and V/J genes and CDR3 were assigned using IMGT germline references. Reads were removed for weak V/J assignments (E-value above 1e-6), missing CDR3, stop codons, out-of-frame junctions, or ambiguous translated residues. V3J clonotypes were defined as sequences sharing the same inferred V gene, J gene, and CDR3 amino acid sequence. To compute the percentage overlap between repertoires, the number of shared unique clonotypes was divided by the size of the smaller repertoire. RTK rarefaction, the Chao1 estimator, and Recon v2.1 estimates of unobserved clonotypes were used to assess repertoire richness. Generation probabilities for all TCRbeta clonotypes obtained by the gDNA method from several donors were computed using OLGA. TCRdb retrieved this table from immuneACCESS and kept in-frame rearrangements only. Not all clones are present; in checked studies, unresolved V genes account for under half, and no reason is known for the remainder. Clone size and the V and J calls come from that table; the DNA yielded D and trimming. In this sample the table shows about 2.4 million clones, 90% to 95% of which occur a single time. 0.36% of the sample lies in the top ten.

This clonotype originated in a man aged 18 to 30 in good health. Some clones in this sample may be carry-over from other donors' samples. The sequenced material came from naive CD4+ T cells from PBMCs. The cell subset or site label corresponds to: CD45RA+ positively selected.

The DNA sequence reads TGTGCCAGCAGTTTATTATATCAGCCCCAGCATTTT. Its coded protein is CASSLLYQPQHF. The V gene is TRBV28 and the J gene is TRBJ1-5; no confident D gene assignment can be made. As encoded in the germline V gene, CDR1 is MDHEN while CDR2 is SYDVKM. The CDR3 covers 12 residues, taking in both the cysteine and the phenylalanine. Solely the CDR3 DNA is kept, with 36 bases framed from the first base. V is reduced by 1 base and J by 5 bases, leaving a spacing of 3 bases between them.